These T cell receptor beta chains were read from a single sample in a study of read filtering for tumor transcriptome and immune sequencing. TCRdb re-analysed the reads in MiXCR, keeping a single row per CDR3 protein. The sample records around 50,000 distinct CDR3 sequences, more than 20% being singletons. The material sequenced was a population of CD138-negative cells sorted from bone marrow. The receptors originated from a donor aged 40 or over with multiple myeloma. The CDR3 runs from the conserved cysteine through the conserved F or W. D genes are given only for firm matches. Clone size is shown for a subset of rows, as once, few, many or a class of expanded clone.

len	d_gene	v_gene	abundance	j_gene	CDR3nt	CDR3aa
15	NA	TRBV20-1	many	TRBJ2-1	TGCAGTGCCAACCGGGACCCTAGCTCCTACAATGAGCAGTTCTTC	CSANRDPSSYNEQFF
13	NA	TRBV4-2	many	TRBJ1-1	TGTGCCAGCAACAGCAATTTGAACACTGAAGCTTTCTTT	CASNSNLNTEAFF
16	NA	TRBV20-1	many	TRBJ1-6	TGCAGTGCTAGAGGGTCTTCGACAGCCTATAATTCACCCCTCCACTTT	CSARGSSTAYNSPLHF
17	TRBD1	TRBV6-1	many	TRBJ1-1	TGTGCCAGCAGTGGTGGGACAGCTGGAAGCATGAACACTGAAGCTTTCTTT	CASSGGTAGSMNTEAFF
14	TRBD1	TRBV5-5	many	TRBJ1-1	TGTGCCAGCAGCAAGGGACAGTTGAACACTGAAGCTTTCTTT	CASSKGQLNTEAFF
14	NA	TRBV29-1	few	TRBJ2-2	TGCAGCGTTGAAAAGGGTCTAAACACCGGGGAGCTGTTTTTT	CSVEKGLNTGELFF
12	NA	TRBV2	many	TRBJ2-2	TGTGCCAGCAGCGAGGCGTTACGGGAGCTGTTTTTT	CASSEALRELFF
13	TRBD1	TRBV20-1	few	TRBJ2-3	TGCAGTGCGCGAACAGGGGGCGCAGATACGCAGTATTTT	CSARTGGADTQYF
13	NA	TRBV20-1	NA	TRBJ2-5	TGCAGTGCTAGCTTGGACGGTGGGGAGACCCAGTACTTC	CSASLDGGETQYF
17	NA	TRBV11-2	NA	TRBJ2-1	TGTGCCAGCAGCTTTGCCAGGGGCAATGCGGGGGACAATGAGCAGTTCTTC	CASSFARGNAGDNEQFF
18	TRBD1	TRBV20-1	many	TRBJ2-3	TGCAGTGCCCACGGATTTAGTTCGACAGGGTTCCACACAGATACGCAGTATTTT	CSAHGFSSTGFHTDTQYF
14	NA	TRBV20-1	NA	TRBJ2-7	TGCAGTGCCACACGCCGGGCGCTCTCCTACGAGCAGTACTTC	CSATRRALSYEQYF
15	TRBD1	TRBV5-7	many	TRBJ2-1	TGTGCCAGCAGCACACAGGGGGCTTCCGACAATGAGCAGTTCTTC	CASSTQGASDNEQFF
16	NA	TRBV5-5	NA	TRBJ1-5	TGTGCCAGCAGCTTGTCCGGTCAGGGCGGCAATCAGCCCCAGCATTTT	CASSLSGQGGNQPQHF
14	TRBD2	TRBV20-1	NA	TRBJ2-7	TGCAGTGCTGCTACAGCGGGAGGGCCCTACGAGCAGTACTTC	CSAATAGGPYEQYF
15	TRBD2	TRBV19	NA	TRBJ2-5	TGTGCCAGTAGTCGCGGGAGGGCCAGGCAAGAGACCCAGTACTTC	CASSRGRARQETQYF
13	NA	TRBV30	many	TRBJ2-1	TGTGCCTGGAGTAAGTTGGAAGTCAATGAGCAGTTCTTC	CAWSKLEVNEQFF
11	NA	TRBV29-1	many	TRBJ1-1	TGCAGCGTCTCACAGGGAACTGAAGCTTTCTTT	CSVSQGTEAFF
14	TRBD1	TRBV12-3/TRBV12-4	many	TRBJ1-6	TGTGCCAGCAGCCACGACAGGGTGGGTTCACCCCTCCACTTT	CASSHDRVGSPLHF
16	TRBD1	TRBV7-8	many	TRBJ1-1	TGTGCCAGCAGCTTAGCCCGGGACAGGGTGAACACTGAAGCTTTCTTT	CASSLARDRVNTEAFF
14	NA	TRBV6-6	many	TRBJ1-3	TGTGCCAGCAACCCAGACAGGTCTGGAAACACCATATATTTT	CASNPDRSGNTIYF
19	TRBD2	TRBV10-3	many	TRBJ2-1	TGTGCCATCAGTGACCCGGGACTAGCGGGGGGCAGGCGCTACAATGAGCAGTTCTTC	CAISDPGLAGGRRYNEQFF
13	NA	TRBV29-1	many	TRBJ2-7	TGCAGCGTTGATGCAGGAGAGTCCTACGAGCAGTACTTC	CSVDAGESYEQYF
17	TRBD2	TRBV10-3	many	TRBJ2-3	TGTGCCATCAGTATGGGCAGAGCGGGATCTAGCACAGATACGCAGTATTTT	CAISMGRAGSSTDTQYF
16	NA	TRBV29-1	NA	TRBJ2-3	TGCAGCGCTGAAGATGCCTTGGCGCCGAGCACAGATACGCAGTATTTT	CSAEDALAPSTDTQYF
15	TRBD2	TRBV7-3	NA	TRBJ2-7	TGTGCCAGCAGCCCCCGTGGCGGGAGCCTTGTCGAGCAGTACTTC	CASSPRGGSLVEQYF
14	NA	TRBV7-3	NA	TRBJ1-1	TGTGCCAGCAGACCCGACCCAGGATACACTGAAGCTTTCTTT	CASRPDPGYTEAFF
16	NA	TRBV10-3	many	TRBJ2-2	TGTGCCATCAGTGAGTCTGCTCCCGGCGATACCGGGGAGCTGTTTTTT	CAISESAPGDTGELFF
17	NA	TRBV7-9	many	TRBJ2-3	TGTGCCAGCAGACCCACAGGGATCCGAAAATTCACAGATACGCAGTATTTT	CASRPTGIRKFTDTQYF
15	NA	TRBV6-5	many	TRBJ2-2	TGTGCCAGCAGTTACTCGACATCCACCGCCGGGGAGCTGTTTTTT	CASSYSTSTAGELFF
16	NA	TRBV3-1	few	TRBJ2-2	TGTGCCAGCAGCCAAGCCGTATTCTCGACCGCCGGGGAGCTGTTTTTT	CASSQAVFSTAGELFF
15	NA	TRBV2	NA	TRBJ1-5	TGTGCCAGCAGTGAAGTCGGGGGTCGTAATTCGCCCCAGCATTTT	CASSEVGGRNSPQHF
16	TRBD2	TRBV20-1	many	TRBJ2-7	TGCAGTGCTAGAGATGCGGGAGCTATTACCCGCTACGAGCAGTACTTC	CSARDAGAITRYEQYF
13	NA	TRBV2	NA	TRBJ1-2	TGTGCCAGCAGTGAAGTCAGAATCTATGGCTACACCTTC	CASSEVRIYGYTF
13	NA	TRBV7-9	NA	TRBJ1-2	TGTGCCAGCAGCTTAGTACAGAACTATGGCTACACCTTC	CASSLVQNYGYTF
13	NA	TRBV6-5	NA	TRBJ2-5	TGTGCCAGCAGCCGCACCATTGAAGAGACCCAGTACTTC	CASSRTIEETQYF
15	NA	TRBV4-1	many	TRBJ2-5	TGCGCCAGCAGCCAAGATTCCCGGACCGAAGAGACCCAGTACTTC	CASSQDSRTEETQYF
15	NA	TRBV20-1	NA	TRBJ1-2	TGCAGTGCTAGAGACCCGCGGGGGGGTGACTATGGCTACACCTTC	CSARDPRGGDYGYTF
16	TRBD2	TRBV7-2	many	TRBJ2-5	TGTGCCAGCAGGACGGGACTAGCGGGAGGAAGGGAGACCCAGTACTTC	CASRTGLAGGRETQYF
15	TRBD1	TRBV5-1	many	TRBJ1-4	TGCGCCAGCAGCTCGACACAGGGGGCGCATGAAAAACTGTTTTTT	CASSSTQGAHEKLFF
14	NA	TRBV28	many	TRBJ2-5	TGTGCCATCGAGGACCGAGGGCCTGTGGAGACCCAGTACTTC	CAIEDRGPVETQYF
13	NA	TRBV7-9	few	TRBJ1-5	TGTGCCAGCAGCCTACAGGGTAGTCAGCCCCAGCATTTT	CASSLQGSQPQHF
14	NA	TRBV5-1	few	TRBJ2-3	TGCGCCAGCAGCTGGGGGGACAAGTCGGATACGCAGTATTTT	CASSWGDKSDTQYF
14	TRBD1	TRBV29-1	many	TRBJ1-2	TGCAGCGTACCAGGGGAGACAGGGGACTATGGCTACACCTTC	CSVPGETGDYGYTF
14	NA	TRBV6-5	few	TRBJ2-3	TGTGCCAGCAGTCCCAGACAGGGCACAGATACGCAGTATTTT	CASSPRQGTDTQYF
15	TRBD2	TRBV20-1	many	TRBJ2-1	TGCAGTGCTAGTACCGGGAGGGTCCCCTACAATGAGCAGTTCTTC	CSASTGRVPYNEQFF
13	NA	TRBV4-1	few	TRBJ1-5	TGCGCCAGCAGCTGGACAGGCAATCAGCCCCAGCATTTT	CASSWTGNQPQHF
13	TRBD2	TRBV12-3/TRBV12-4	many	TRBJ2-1	TGTGCCAGCAGTCCCGGAATAGCGGGGGGCCAGTTCTTC	CASSPGIAGGQFF
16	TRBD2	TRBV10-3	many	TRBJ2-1	TGTGCCATCAGTGAGGACGGGACTAGCGGGACGAATGAGCAGTTCTTC	CAISEDGTSGTNEQFF
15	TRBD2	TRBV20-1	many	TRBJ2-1	TGCAGTGCTAGCGGACTAGCGGGAGGGCCGGGTGAGCAGTTCTTC	CSASGLAGGPGEQFF